This T cell receptor (beta chain) was identified during a study of shared clonotypes between healthy human individuals. Study conclusions and caveats: With a handful of donors compared, around 4.7% of naive CD4 clonotypes were shared. The study sampled only blood, and tissue repertoires likely differ. Rarefaction indicated that sorted-subset sequencing remained incomplete although depth was large.

On sorted subsets, replicate PCRs used approximately 200 ng DNA, or tens of thousands of T cell genomes. Clones were sequenced by immunoSEQ multiplex PCR, and TCRdb holds only the in-frame ones, with some missing. The sample consists of 1 million to 1.3 million clones, about 84% of them appearing once. Regarding this clone: No antigen is known for it.

The sample was memory CD4+ T cells from PBMCs. Subset reported: CD45RA-negative fraction. This clonotype originated in a man aged 18 to 30 in good health. Some clones in this sample may be carry-over from other donors' samples.

CDR3 nucleotides: TGCGCCAGCAGCTTGGCGGGGGTGCCCGGTCAGCCCCAGCATTTT. Protein sequence: CASSLAGVPGQPQHF. The rearrangement joins TRBV5-1 to TRBJ1-5; D perhaps matches TRBD1 (5 bases). Germline CDR1 is SGHRS and CDR2 is YFSETQ. The germline V and J ends were trimmed by 0 bases and 6 bases, with 13 bases remaining between them. This CDR3 has 15 residues.